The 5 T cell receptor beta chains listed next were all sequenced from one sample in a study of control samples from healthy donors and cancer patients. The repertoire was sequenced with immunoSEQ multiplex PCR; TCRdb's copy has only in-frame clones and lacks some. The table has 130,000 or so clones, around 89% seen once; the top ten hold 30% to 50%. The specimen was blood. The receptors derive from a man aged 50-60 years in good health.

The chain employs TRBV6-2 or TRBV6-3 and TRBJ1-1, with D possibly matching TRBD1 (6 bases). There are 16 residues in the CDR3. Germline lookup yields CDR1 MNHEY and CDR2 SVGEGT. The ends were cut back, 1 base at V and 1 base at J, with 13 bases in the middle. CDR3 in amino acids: CASSYWYGGENTEAFF. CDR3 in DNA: TGTGCCAGCAGTTACTGGTATGGGGGCGAGAACACTGAAGCTTTCTTT.

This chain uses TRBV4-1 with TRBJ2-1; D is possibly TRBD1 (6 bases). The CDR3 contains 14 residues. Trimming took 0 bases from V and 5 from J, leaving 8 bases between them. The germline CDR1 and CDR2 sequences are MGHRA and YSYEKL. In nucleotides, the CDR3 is TGCGCCAGCAGCCAAGATCAGGGGAACAATGAGCAGTTCTTC. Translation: CASSQDQGNNEQFF.

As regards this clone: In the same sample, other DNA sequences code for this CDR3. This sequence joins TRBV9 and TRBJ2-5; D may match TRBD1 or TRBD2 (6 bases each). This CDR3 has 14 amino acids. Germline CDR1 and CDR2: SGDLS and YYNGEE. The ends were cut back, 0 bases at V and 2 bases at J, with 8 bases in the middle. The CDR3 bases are TGTGCCAGCAGCGTAGGGGGGGCACAAGAGACCCAGTACTTC. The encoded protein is CASSVGGAQETQYF.

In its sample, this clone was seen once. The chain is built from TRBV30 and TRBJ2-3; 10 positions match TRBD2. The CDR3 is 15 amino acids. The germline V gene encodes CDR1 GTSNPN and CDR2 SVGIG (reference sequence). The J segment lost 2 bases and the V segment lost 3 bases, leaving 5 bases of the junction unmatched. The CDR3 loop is CAWSFSGGFTDTQYF. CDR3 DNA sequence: TGTGCCTGGAGCTTTAGCGGGGGGTTCACAGATACGCAGTATTTT.

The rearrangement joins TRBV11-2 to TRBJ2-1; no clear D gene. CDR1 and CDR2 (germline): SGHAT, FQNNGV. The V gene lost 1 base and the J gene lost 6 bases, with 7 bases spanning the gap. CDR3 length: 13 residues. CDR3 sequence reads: CASSLAWINEQFF. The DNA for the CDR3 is TGTGCCAGCAGCTTAGCATGGATCAATGAGCAGTTCTTC.